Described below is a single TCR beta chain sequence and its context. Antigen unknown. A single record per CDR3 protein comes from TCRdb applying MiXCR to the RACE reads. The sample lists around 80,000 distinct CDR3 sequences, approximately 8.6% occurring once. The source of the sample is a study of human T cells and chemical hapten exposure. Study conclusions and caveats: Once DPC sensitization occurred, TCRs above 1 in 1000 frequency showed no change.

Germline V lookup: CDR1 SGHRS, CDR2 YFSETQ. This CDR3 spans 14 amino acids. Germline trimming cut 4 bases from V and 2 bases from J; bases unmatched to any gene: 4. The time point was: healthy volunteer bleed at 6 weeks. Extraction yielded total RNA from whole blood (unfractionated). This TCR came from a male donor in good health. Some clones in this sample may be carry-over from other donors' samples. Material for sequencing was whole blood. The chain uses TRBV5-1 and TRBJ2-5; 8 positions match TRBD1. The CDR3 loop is CASSPDRVQETQYF. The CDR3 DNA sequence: TGCGCCAGCAGCCCGGACAGGGTGCAAGAGACCCAGTACTTC.